This is a list of T cell receptor beta chains from one sample in a study of shared clonotypes between healthy human individuals. Produced via immunoSEQ multiplex PCR; TCRdb's table is partial and in-frame only. Of about a million clones in the sample, around 75% are singletons; the top ten hold approximately 1.5%. Sequencing was done on a sample of memory CD4+ T cells sorted from blood. The receptors derive from a man younger than 35 in good health. Both conserved end residues are part of each CDR3. D genes are given only for firm matches. Clone size is given for some rows only: seen once, a few or many times, or a class if the clone is expanded.

abundance,v_gene,d_gene,j_gene,CDR3nt,CDR3aa
once,TRBV15,TRBD1,TRBJ1-2,TGTGCCACCAGCAGAGACGGACAGGGTTTAATTGGTGGCTACACCTTC,CATSRDGQGLIGGYTF
.,TRBV5-1,.,TRBJ1-6,TGCGCCAGCAGCTTGGGTAATGGGGGCGCCAATTCACCCCTCCACTTT,CASSLGNGGANSPLHF
.,TRBV19,TRBD2,TRBJ2-1,TGTGCCAGTAGTATAGATGCTAGCGGGTTCTACAATGAGCAGTTCTTC,CASSIDASGFYNEQFF
.,TRBV2,TRBD1,TRBJ1-1,TGTGCCAGCAGTGAAAAGGGGACAGGGGGCGCGTACACTGAAGCTTTCTTT,CASSEKGTGGAYTEAFF
.,TRBV4-3,TRBD2,TRBJ2-1,TGCGCCAGCAGCCGGGGGCTAGCGGGGGGAATCTCCTACAATGAGCAGTTCTTC,CASSRGLAGGISYNEQFF
.,TRBV6-6,.,TRBJ1-3,TGTGCCAGCAGTTACTCGGGGGGCGCGGGAGGAAACACCATATATTTT,CASSYSGGAGGNTIYF
.,TRBV5-1,TRBD2,TRBJ2-1,TGCGCCAGCAGCGACGGGACTAGCGGGAATTACAATGAGCAGTTCTTC,CASSDGTSGNYNEQFF
.,TRBV7-2,.,TRBJ2-1,TGTGCCAGCAGCTTATCGACAGGTACTAATGAGCAGTTCTTC,CASSLSTGTNEQFF
.,TRBV4-1,TRBD1,TRBJ2-2,TGCGCCAGCAGCCGAGCGAGACAGGGGGCGGACACCGGGGAGCTGTTTTTT,CASSRARQGADTGELFF
.,TRBV9,TRBD2,TRBJ2-3,TGTGCCAGCAGCGTAGGACTAGCGGGGGGAGATACGCAGTATTTT,CASSVGLAGGDTQYF
few,TRBV11-2,TRBD1,TRBJ2-2,TGTGCCAGCAGCCAAATGACAGGGCTGAACACCGGGGAGCTGTTTTTT,CASSQMTGLNTGELFF
.,TRBV5-1,.,TRBJ2-5,TGCGCCAGCAGCTTGGGGGGCAGGAACCAAGAGACCCAGTACTTC,CASSLGGRNQETQYF
.,TRBV18,TRBD1,TRBJ2-7,TGTGCCAGCTCACGTCCCGGGACAGGGAAGTACGAGCAGTACTTC,CASSRPGTGKYEQYF
.,TRBV27,.,TRBJ2-2,TGTGCCAGCAGTTTAGGGTGGAGTGGCGGGGAGCTGTTTTTT,CASSLGWSGGELFF
.,TRBV15,.,TRBJ1-4,TGTGCCACCAGCAGAGATAGGTCAACTAATGAAAAACTGTTTTTT,CATSRDRSTNEKLFF
many,TRBV7-2,TRBD1,TRBJ2-1,TGTGCCAGCAGCTTAGCGGAACTCCACAGGGGGTCAAATGAGCAGTTCTTC,CASSLAELHRGSNEQFF
.,TRBV4-2,.,TRBJ1-2,TGTGCCAGCAGCCAAGATCCTGCCCGATATGGCTACACCTTC,CASSQDPARYGYTF
.,TRBV11-2,TRBD2,TRBJ2-2,TGTGCCAGCAGCTTCGGACTAGCGGGAGTGACCGGGGAGCTGTTTTTT,CASSFGLAGVTGELFF
.,TRBV9,.,TRBJ1-2,TGTGCCAGCAGCGTAGCGACAGTTTCTAACTATGGCTACACCTTC,CASSVATVSNYGYTF
.,TRBV7-8,TRBD1,TRBJ2-7,TGTGCCAGCAGCTTAGAGGGGTCGGGACAGGCGGTCTACGAGCAGTACTTC,CASSLEGSGQAVYEQYF
once,TRBV11-2,.,TRBJ2-5,TGTGCCAGCAGCTTGGGGCTGGGGCCTCAAGAGACCCAGTACTTC,CASSLGLGPQETQYF
.,TRBV19,.,TRBJ1-6,TGTGCCAGCGCTTACATACAGGGTAATTCACCCCTCCACTTT,CASAYIQGNSPLHF
few,TRBV2,TRBD1,TRBJ1-1,TGTGCCAGCAACTCCGGGACAGAGACTGAAGCTTTCTTT,CASNSGTETEAFF
.,TRBV6-6,.,TRBJ1-2,TGTGCCAGCACCTACTCGGTCTATGGCTACACCTTC,CASTYSVYGYTF
.,TRBV10-3,TRBD1,TRBJ1-1,TGTGCCATCAGTGAGGCGGGACAGCTTAACACTGAAGCTTTCTTT,CAISEAGQLNTEAFF
many,TRBV5-6,.,TRBJ2-3,TGTGCCAGCAGCTTGGGTAGCCCCACAAGAACAGATACGCAGTATTTT,CASSLGSPTRTDTQYF
.,TRBV7-2,.,TRBJ1-2,TGTGCCAGCAGCTTCGGACCCAACTATGGCTACACCTTC,CASSFGPNYGYTF
few,TRBV4-1,.,TRBJ2-3,TGCGCCAGCAGCCGGGAAGATACGCAGTATTTT,CASSREDTQYF